A selection of T cell receptor beta chains follows, all from one sample in a study of identical twins. TCRdb re-called the 5' RACE reads with MiXCR, one entry per CDR3 protein. Of under 350,000 distinct CDR3 sequences in the sample, roughly 9% were seen once. The data also belong to a second study, concerning yellow fever vaccine responses in identical twins.

Source material: CD8+ T cells sorted from blood. These receptor sequences come from a woman aged 18 to 35 in good health. Each CDR3 is given with its conserved first and last residue. Fields, in order: CDR3 length, D gene, clone size, J gene, V gene, CDR3 DNA, CDR3 protein. The D gene is left open where the match is weak. Size is omitted from some rows. Given values are once, few, many or a class for expanded clones.

len: 12
d_gene: NA
abundance: few
j_gene: TRBJ2-1
v_gene: TRBV25-1
CDR3nt: TGTGCCAGCAGTGCCCTTAAAGGAGAGCAGTTCTTC
CDR3aa: CASSALKGEQFF

len: 12
d_gene: TRBD2
abundance: many
j_gene: TRBJ2-7
v_gene: TRBV29-1
CDR3nt: TGCAGCGTTGACCTAGCGGGAGACGAGCAGTACTTC
CDR3aa: CSVDLAGDEQYF

len: 13
d_gene: TRBD2
abundance: NA
j_gene: TRBJ2-3
v_gene: TRBV10-3
CDR3nt: TGTGCCATCATGACTAGCGCCACAGATACGCAGTATTTT
CDR3aa: CAIMTSATDTQYF

len: 16
d_gene: TRBD1
abundance: few
j_gene: TRBJ2-1
v_gene: TRBV28
CDR3nt: TGTGCCAGCAGTTTAGTGTCGGACAGGGAGTACAATGAGCAGTTCTTC
CDR3aa: CASSLVSDREYNEQFF

len: 15
d_gene: TRBD2
abundance: NA
j_gene: TRBJ2-7
v_gene: TRBV7-6
CDR3nt: TGTGCCAGCAGCTACCTACTAGCGGGAGCCCACGAGCAGTACTTC
CDR3aa: CASSYLLAGAHEQYF

len: 14
d_gene: NA
abundance: few
j_gene: TRBJ1-1
v_gene: TRBV4-2
CDR3nt: TGTGCCAGCAGCCAAGATCTCCATTCCCCTGAAGCTTTCTTT
CDR3aa: CASSQDLHSPEAFF

len: 17
d_gene: NA
abundance: NA
j_gene: TRBJ2-3
v_gene: TRBV9
CDR3nt: TGTGCCAGCAGCGTAGTTTCTGGACTTCCCTTAACAGATACGCAGTATTTT
CDR3aa: CASSVVSGLPLTDTQYF

len: 16
d_gene: TRBD2
abundance: many
j_gene: TRBJ2-1
v_gene: TRBV13
CDR3nt: TGTGCCAGCAGCTTTAGTAGCGGGGGCCGGGGCAATGAGCAGTTCTTC
CDR3aa: CASSFSSGGRGNEQFF

len: 15
d_gene: NA
abundance: few
j_gene: TRBJ2-5
v_gene: TRBV4-3
CDR3nt: TGCGCCAGCAGCCAAGATGAGTGGGGGACGGAGACCCAGTACTTC
CDR3aa: CASSQDEWGTETQYF

len: 16
d_gene: TRBD2
abundance: NA
j_gene: TRBJ2-1
v_gene: TRBV2
CDR3nt: TGTGCCAGCAATGGACTAGCCATGAGCTCCTACAATGAGCAGTTCTTC
CDR3aa: CASNGLAMSSYNEQFF

len: 14
d_gene: NA
abundance: few
j_gene: TRBJ2-2
v_gene: TRBV5-6
CDR3nt: TGTGCCAGCAGCTTCTCCACGAACACCGGGGAGCTGTTTTTT
CDR3aa: CASSFSTNTGELFF

len: 14
d_gene: NA
abundance: many
j_gene: TRBJ2-3
v_gene: TRBV11-2
CDR3nt: TGTGCCAGCAGCTTAGATCGAGAGGCAGATACGCAGTATTTT
CDR3aa: CASSLDREADTQYF

len: 18
d_gene: TRBD1
abundance: NA
j_gene: TRBJ2-3
v_gene: TRBV11-1
CDR3nt: TGTGCCAGCAGCACAAGGACAGGGTCGGGAGAGGGCACAGATACGCAGTATTTT
CDR3aa: CASSTRTGSGEGTDTQYF

len: 16
d_gene: TRBD2
abundance: few
j_gene: TRBJ2-7
v_gene: TRBV28
CDR3nt: TGTGCCAGCAGTTTAACCGGCGGGGGTTCTGCCCACGAGCAGTACTTC
CDR3aa: CASSLTGGGSAHEQYF

len: 14
d_gene: NA
abundance: NA
j_gene: TRBJ2-7
v_gene: TRBV9
CDR3nt: TGTGCCAGCAGCGCCCCTACGAACTCCTACGAGCAGTACTTC
CDR3aa: CASSAPTNSYEQYF

len: 16
d_gene: NA
abundance: few
j_gene: TRBJ2-2
v_gene: TRBV4-3
CDR3nt: TGCGCCAGCAGCCAAGATGGGCGGGGGCTCACCGGGGAGCTGTTTTTT
CDR3aa: CASSQDGRGLTGELFF

len: 13
d_gene: NA
abundance: many
j_gene: TRBJ2-2
v_gene: TRBV6-4
CDR3nt: TGTGCCAGCAGTGACAGGAACACCGGGGAGCTGTTTTTT
CDR3aa: CASSDRNTGELFF

len: 12
d_gene: NA
abundance: few
j_gene: TRBJ2-1
v_gene: TRBV7-2
CDR3nt: TGTGCCAGCAGCTTAGTGTGGAATGAGCAGTTCTTC
CDR3aa: CASSLVWNEQFF

len: 13
d_gene: NA
abundance: many
j_gene: TRBJ1-1
v_gene: TRBV7-3
CDR3nt: TGTGCCAGCAGCCCCCTCCCCAGGGAGATAGCTTTCTTT
CDR3aa: CASSPLPREIAFF

len: 11
d_gene: NA
abundance: few
j_gene: TRBJ2-7
v_gene: TRBV7-6
CDR3nt: TGTGCCAGCAGCTCTATTGGAGAGCAGTACTTC
CDR3aa: CASSSIGEQYF

len: 13
d_gene: NA
abundance: many
j_gene: TRBJ1-1
v_gene: TRBV6-5
CDR3nt: TGTGCCAGCAGTTACGGCTGGGACACTGAAGCTTTCTTT
CDR3aa: CASSYGWDTEAFF

len: 14
d_gene: NA
abundance: many
j_gene: TRBJ2-1
v_gene: TRBV7-6
CDR3nt: TGTGCCAGCAGCTTATCGACTTTGCACAATGAGCAGTTCTTC
CDR3aa: CASSLSTLHNEQFF

len: 18
d_gene: TRBD1
abundance: NA
j_gene: TRBJ1-5
v_gene: TRBV7-8
CDR3nt: TGTGCCAGCAGCTTAGAGAGGACAGGTGTTTATAGCAATCAGCCCCAGCATTTT
CDR3aa: CASSLERTGVYSNQPQHF

len: 14
d_gene: NA
abundance: NA
j_gene: TRBJ2-4
v_gene: TRBV6-1
CDR3nt: TGTGCCAGCAGTCTCTACCATGGCAAAAACATTCAGTACTTC
CDR3aa: CASSLYHGKNIQYF

len: 11
d_gene: NA
abundance: few
j_gene: TRBJ2-7
v_gene: TRBV24-1
CDR3nt: TGTGCCACCCGGGCAGGGTCCGAGCAGTACTTC
CDR3aa: CATRAGSEQYF

len: 15
d_gene: TRBD2
abundance: NA
j_gene: TRBJ2-2
v_gene: TRBV4-2
CDR3nt: TGTGCCAGCAGCCAGGCTAGCGGGGGTTCCGGGGAGCTGTTTTTT
CDR3aa: CASSQASGGSGELFF

len: 13
d_gene: NA
abundance: many
j_gene: TRBJ1-3
v_gene: TRBV7-2
CDR3nt: TGTGCCAGCAGCTTATTGTCGGGAAACACCATATATTTT
CDR3aa: CASSLLSGNTIYF

len: 16
d_gene: TRBD2
abundance: NA
j_gene: TRBJ2-1
v_gene: TRBV28
CDR3nt: TGTGCCAGCAGTTTTCTTTCGCCTAGCGGGTACAATGAGCAGTTCTTC
CDR3aa: CASSFLSPSGYNEQFF

len: 14
d_gene: TRBD2
abundance: NA
j_gene: TRBJ2-7
v_gene: TRBV7-8
CDR3nt: TGTGCCAGCAGCTCCCGCGGGGGTACCTACGAGCAGTACTTC
CDR3aa: CASSSRGGTYEQYF

len: 16
d_gene: TRBD2
abundance: few
j_gene: TRBJ2-2
v_gene: TRBV12-3/TRBV12-4
CDR3nt: TGTGCCAGCAAAGACCCTGCTAGCGGATACACCGGGGAGCTGTTTTTT
CDR3aa: CASKDPASGYTGELFF

len: 13
d_gene: NA
abundance: few
j_gene: TRBJ2-1
v_gene: TRBV2
CDR3nt: TGTGCCAGCAGCCGCAGGATAGGGACACATGAGTTCTTC
CDR3aa: CASSRRIGTHEFF

len: 10
d_gene: NA
abundance: few
j_gene: TRBJ2-7
v_gene: TRBV2
CDR3nt: TGTGCCTCCACGGCGGCTGGGCAGTACTTC
CDR3aa: CASTAAGQYF

len: 17
d_gene: TRBD2
abundance: few
j_gene: TRBJ2-3
v_gene: TRBV12-3/TRBV12-4
CDR3nt: TGTGCCAGCAGTGCCGGACTAGCGCGGCCTCCCGCAGATACGCAGTATTTT
CDR3aa: CASSAGLARPPADTQYF

len: 14
d_gene: TRBD1
abundance: NA
j_gene: TRBJ2-2
v_gene: TRBV24-1
CDR3nt: TGTGCCACCAGTGATTTCAGGGGGATCGGGGAGCTGTTTTTT
CDR3aa: CATSDFRGIGELFF

len: 16
d_gene: NA
abundance: few
j_gene: TRBJ2-1
v_gene: TRBV19
CDR3nt: TGTGCCAGTAGTCGGAATCAGGGGCTCTCCTACAATGAGCAGTTCTTC
CDR3aa: CASSRNQGLSYNEQFF

len: 12
d_gene: TRBD1
abundance: many
j_gene: TRBJ2-3
v_gene: TRBV2
CDR3nt: TGTGCCAGCAGAGGGGGCTCGGATACGCAGTATTTT
CDR3aa: CASRGGSDTQYF

len: 13
d_gene: NA
abundance: many
j_gene: TRBJ2-7
v_gene: TRBV20-1
CDR3nt: TGCAGTGCTAGGCGGGCAGAATCCTACGAGCAGTACTTC
CDR3aa: CSARRAESYEQYF

len: 11
d_gene: NA
abundance: many
j_gene: TRBJ2-2
v_gene: TRBV29-1
CDR3nt: TGCAGCGTTTTGACAACCGGGGAGCTGTTTTTT
CDR3aa: CSVLTTGELFF

len: 13
d_gene: NA
abundance: many
j_gene: TRBJ2-5
v_gene: TRBV20-1
CDR3nt: TGCAGTGCTAGTTTGGCGAATCAAGAGACCCAGTACTTC
CDR3aa: CSASLANQETQYF

len: 14
d_gene: TRBD1
abundance: NA
j_gene: TRBJ2-7
v_gene: TRBV18
CDR3nt: TGTGCCAGCTCACCGGACAGGGGGCAAAATGAGCAGTACTTC
CDR3aa: CASSPDRGQNEQYF

len: 13
d_gene: NA
abundance: few
j_gene: TRBJ2-7
v_gene: TRBV11-2
CDR3nt: TGTGCCAGCAGCCACTCGATTGACTACGAGCAGTACTTC
CDR3aa: CASSHSIDYEQYF

len: 15
d_gene: NA
abundance: few
j_gene: TRBJ2-2
v_gene: TRBV27
CDR3nt: TGTGCCAGCAGTGTCGACAGGCAGCAGGGCGGGGAGCTGTTTTTT
CDR3aa: CASSVDRQQGGELFF

len: 13
d_gene: TRBD1
abundance: NA
j_gene: TRBJ2-3
v_gene: TRBV19
CDR3nt: TGTGCCAGTAGTAGGGACAGCTTAGATACGCAGTATTTT
CDR3aa: CASSRDSLDTQYF

len: 11
d_gene: NA
abundance: NA
j_gene: TRBJ2-1
v_gene: TRBV20-1
CDR3nt: TGCAGTGCTCCATCCTACAATGAGCAGTTCTTC
CDR3aa: CSAPSYNEQFF

len: 12
d_gene: NA
abundance: few
j_gene: TRBJ1-5
v_gene: TRBV28
CDR3nt: TGTGCCAGCTCCCCTCACAATCAGCCCCAGCATTTT
CDR3aa: CASSPHNQPQHF

len: 14
d_gene: NA
abundance: few
j_gene: TRBJ2-7
v_gene: TRBV10-3
CDR3nt: TGTGCCATCAGTGGAGGCCAATCTTTTTACGAGCAGTACTTC
CDR3aa: CAISGGQSFYEQYF

len: 15
d_gene: NA
abundance: few
j_gene: TRBJ2-5
v_gene: TRBV7-9
CDR3nt: TGTGCCAGCAGCCCAGAGCTCGCGCATTCGGAGACCCAGTACTTC
CDR3aa: CASSPELAHSETQYF

len: 14
d_gene: NA
abundance: many
j_gene: TRBJ2-7
v_gene: TRBV5-1
CDR3nt: TGCGCCAGCAGCCATGGGGGAGGGGGATACGAGCAGTACTTC
CDR3aa: CASSHGGGGYEQYF

len: 15
d_gene: NA
abundance: many
j_gene: TRBJ2-5
v_gene: TRBV4-1
CDR3nt: TGCGCCAGCAGCCAACCCGACTTGCCTCTGGAGACCCAGTACTTC
CDR3aa: CASSQPDLPLETQYF

len: 12
d_gene: NA
abundance: NA
j_gene: TRBJ2-7
v_gene: TRBV27
CDR3nt: TGTGCCAGCAGTCCTAACGCCTACGAGCAGTACTTC
CDR3aa: CASSPNAYEQYF

len: 18
d_gene: NA
abundance: many
j_gene: TRBJ1-1
v_gene: TRBV5-6
CDR3nt: TGTGCCAGCAGCTTGGAGGGCCCAGGGAGGCTTATGAACACTGAAGCTTTCTTT
CDR3aa: CASSLEGPGRLMNTEAFF

len: 17
d_gene: TRBD1
abundance: few
j_gene: TRBJ1-4
v_gene: TRBV10-2
CDR3nt: TGCGCCAGCAGTGAGTCGTTGGGGACAGCCAGGAATGAAAAACTGTTTTTT
CDR3aa: CASSESLGTARNEKLFF

len: 15
d_gene: TRBD1
abundance: few
j_gene: TRBJ2-2
v_gene: TRBV7-9
CDR3nt: TGTGCCAGCAGCTCGAGACAGGGGTTGAACGGGGAGCTGTTTTTT
CDR3aa: CASSSRQGLNGELFF